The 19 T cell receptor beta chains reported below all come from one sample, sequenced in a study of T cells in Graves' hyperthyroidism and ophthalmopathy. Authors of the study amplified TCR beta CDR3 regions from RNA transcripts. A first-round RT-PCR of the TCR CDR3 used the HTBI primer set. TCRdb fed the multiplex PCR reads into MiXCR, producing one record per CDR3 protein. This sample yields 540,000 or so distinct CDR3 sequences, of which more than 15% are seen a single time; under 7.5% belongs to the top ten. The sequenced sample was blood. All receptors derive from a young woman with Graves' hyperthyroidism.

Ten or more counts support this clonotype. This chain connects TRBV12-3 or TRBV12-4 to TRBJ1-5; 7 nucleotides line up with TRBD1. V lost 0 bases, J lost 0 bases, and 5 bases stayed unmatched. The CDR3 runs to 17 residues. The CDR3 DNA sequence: TGTGCCAGCAGTTTAGCGCAGGGGGGATATAGCAATCAGCCCCAGCATTTT. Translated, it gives CASSLAQGGYSNQPQHF.

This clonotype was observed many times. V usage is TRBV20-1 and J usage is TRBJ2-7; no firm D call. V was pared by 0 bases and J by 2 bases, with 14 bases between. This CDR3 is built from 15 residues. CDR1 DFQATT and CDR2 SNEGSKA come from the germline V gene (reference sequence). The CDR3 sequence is CSAREPSTGPYEQYF. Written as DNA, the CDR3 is TGCAGTGCTAGAGAGCCGTCCACCGGGCCCTACGAGCAGTACTTC.

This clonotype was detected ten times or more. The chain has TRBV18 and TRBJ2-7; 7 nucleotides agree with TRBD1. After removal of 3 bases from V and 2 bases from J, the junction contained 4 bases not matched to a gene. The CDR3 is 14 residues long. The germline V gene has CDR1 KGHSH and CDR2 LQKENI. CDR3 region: CASSPTGTAYEQYF. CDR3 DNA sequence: TGTGCCAGCTCACCGACCGGGACAGCCTACGAGCAGTACTTC.

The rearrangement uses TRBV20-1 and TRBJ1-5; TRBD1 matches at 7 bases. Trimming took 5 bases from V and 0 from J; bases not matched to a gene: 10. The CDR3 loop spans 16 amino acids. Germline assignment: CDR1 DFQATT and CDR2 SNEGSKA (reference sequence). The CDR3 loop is CSAGSLAGGSNQPQHF. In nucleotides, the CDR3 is TGCAGTGCTGGGTCTCTTGCAGGGGGTAGCAATCAGCCCCAGCATTTT.

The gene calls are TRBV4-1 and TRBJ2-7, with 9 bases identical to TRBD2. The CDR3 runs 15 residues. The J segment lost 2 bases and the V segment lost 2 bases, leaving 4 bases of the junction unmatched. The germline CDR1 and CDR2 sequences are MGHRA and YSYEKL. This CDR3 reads CASSQPGLATYEQYF. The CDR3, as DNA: TGCGCCAGCAGCCAACCCGGACTAGCGACCTACGAGCAGTACTTC.

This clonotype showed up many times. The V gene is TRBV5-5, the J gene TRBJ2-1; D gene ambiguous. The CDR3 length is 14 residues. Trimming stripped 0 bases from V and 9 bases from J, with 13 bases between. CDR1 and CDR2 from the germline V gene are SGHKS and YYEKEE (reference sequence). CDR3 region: CASSLDSLLGEQFF. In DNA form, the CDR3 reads TGTGCCAGCAGCTTGGACTCGCTGCTAGGTGAGCAGTTCTTC.

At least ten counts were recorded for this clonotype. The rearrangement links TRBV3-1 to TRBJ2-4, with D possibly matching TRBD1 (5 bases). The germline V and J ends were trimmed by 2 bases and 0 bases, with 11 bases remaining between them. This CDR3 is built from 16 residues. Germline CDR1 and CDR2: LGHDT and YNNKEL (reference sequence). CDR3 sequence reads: CASSQSVGLAKNIQYF. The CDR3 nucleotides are TGTGCCAGCAGCCAATCAGTGGGGCTAGCCAAAAACATTCAGTACTTC.

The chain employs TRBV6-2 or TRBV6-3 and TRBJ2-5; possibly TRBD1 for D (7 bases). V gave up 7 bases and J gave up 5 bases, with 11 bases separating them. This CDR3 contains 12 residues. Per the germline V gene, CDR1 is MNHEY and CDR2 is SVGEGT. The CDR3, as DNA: TGTGCCAGCAACTCAGGGGGGGAGACCCAGTACTTC. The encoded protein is CASNSGGETQYF.

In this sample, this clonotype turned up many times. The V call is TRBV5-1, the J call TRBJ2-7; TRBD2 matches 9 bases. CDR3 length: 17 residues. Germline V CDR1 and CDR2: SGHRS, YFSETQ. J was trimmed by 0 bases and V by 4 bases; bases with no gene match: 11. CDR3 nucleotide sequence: TGCGCCAGCAGCCCGGCGGGACTAGCCTCATTCTCCTACGAGCAGTACTTC. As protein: CASSPAGLASFSYEQYF.

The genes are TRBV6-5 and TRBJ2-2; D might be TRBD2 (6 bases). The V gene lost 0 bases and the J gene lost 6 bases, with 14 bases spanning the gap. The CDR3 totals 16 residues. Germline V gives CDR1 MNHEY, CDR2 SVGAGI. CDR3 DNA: TGTGCCAGCAGTTACTCGCGACTAGTCGGTCCCGGGGAGCTGTTTTTT. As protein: CASSYSRLVGPGELFF.

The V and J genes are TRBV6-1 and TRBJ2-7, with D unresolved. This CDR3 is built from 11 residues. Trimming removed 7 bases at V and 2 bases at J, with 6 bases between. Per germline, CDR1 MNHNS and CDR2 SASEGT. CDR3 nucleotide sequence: TGTGCCAGCAAGGTAACCTACGAGCAGTACTTC. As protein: CASKVTYEQYF.

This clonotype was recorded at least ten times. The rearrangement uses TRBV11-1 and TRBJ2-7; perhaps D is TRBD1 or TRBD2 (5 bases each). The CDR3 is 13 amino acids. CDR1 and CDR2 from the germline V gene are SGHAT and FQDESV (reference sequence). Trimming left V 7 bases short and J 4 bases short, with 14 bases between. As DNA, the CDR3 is TGTGCCAGCACCGAGGGACGGACTTACGAGCAGTACTTC. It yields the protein CASTEGRTYEQYF. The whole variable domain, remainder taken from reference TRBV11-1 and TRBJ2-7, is EAEVAQSPRYKITEKSQAVAFWCDPISGHATLYWYRQILGQGPELLVQFQDESVVDDSQLPKDRFSAERLKGVDSTLKIQPAELGDSAMYLCASTEGRTYEQYFGPGTRLTVT.

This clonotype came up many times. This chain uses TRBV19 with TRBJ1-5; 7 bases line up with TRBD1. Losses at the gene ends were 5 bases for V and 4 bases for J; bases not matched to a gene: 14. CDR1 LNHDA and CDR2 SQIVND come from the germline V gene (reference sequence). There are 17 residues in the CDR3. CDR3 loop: CASSGTGAVSGNQPQHF. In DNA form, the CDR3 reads TGTGCCAGTAGTGGAACAGGGGCAGTTTCGGGAAATCAGCCCCAGCATTTT.

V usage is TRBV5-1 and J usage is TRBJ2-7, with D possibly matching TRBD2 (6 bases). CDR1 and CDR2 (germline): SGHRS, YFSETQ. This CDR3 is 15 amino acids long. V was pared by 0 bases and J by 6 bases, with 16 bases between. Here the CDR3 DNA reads TGCGCCAGCAGCTTGGGGGTCGGGAGAATCTCCGAGCAGTACTTC. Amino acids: CASSLGVGRISEQYF.

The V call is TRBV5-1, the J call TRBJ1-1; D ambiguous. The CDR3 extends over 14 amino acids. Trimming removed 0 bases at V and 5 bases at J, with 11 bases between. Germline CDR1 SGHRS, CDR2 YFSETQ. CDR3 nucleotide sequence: TGCGCCAGCAGCTTGGACACCTTTGGGACTGAAGCTTTCTTT. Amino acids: CASSLDTFGTEAFF.

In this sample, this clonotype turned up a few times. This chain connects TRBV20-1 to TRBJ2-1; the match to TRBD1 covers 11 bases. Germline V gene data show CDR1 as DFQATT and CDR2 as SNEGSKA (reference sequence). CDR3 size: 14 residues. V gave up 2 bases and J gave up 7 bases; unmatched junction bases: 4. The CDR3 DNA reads TGCAGTGCTAGATGGACAGGGGGCGCGAATGAGCAGTTCTTC. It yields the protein CSARWTGGANEQFF.

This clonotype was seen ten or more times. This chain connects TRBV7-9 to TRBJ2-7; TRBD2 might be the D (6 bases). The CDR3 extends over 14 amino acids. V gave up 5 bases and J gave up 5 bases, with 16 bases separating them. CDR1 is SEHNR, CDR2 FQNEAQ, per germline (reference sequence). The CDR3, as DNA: TGTGCCAGCAGCGGGGGACTGAACCTAGACGAGCAGTACTTC. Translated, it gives CASSGGLNLDEQYF.

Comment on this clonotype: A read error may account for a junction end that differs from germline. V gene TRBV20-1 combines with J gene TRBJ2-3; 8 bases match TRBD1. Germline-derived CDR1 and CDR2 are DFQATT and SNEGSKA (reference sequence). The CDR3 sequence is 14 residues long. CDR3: CGAEPRTGQDTQYF. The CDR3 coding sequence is TGCGGTGCCGAACCAAGGACAGGGCAAGATACGCAGTATTTT.

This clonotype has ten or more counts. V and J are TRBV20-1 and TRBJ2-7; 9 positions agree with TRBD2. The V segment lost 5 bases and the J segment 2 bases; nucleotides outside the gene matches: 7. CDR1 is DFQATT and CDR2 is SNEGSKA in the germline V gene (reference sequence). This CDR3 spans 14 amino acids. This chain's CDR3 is CSALGTSNTYEQYF. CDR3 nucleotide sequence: TGCAGTGCTCTTGGGACTAGCAACACCTACGAGCAGTACTTC.